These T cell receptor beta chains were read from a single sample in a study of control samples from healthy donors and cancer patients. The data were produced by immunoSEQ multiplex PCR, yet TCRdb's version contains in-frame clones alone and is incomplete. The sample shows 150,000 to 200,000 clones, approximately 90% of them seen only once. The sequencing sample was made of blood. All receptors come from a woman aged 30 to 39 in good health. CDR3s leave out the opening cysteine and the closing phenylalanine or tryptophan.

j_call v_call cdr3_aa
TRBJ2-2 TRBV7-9 ASSLRELPPGELF
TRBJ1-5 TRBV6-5 ASSGGYSNQPQH
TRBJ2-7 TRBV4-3 ASSQDWVQDFYEQY
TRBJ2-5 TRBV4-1 ASSQGGQGIGETQY
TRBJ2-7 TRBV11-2 ASSSWEVEQY
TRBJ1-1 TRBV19 ASSQTGHQREAF
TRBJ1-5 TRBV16 ASSRGIEGNQPQH
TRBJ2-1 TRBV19 ASSIREGAYNEQF
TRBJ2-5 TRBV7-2 ASSLVSSQETQY
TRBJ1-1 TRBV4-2 ASSHYRTGKEAF
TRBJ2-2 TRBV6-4 ASSDGTAGTGELF
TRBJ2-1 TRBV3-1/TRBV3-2 ASSQAGYGLPYNEQF
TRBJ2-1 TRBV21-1 ASRRGLGGRGKNEQF
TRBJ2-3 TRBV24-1 ATSDTATRGSRDTQY
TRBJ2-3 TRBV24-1 ATSDPGGSTDTQY
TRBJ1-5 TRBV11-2 ASSLGGIGRSQPQH
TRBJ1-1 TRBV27 ASSLSGTMNTEAF
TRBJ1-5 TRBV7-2 ASSLVLYSNQPQH
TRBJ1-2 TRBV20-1 SASRPTGVGGYT
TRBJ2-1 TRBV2 ASEGTSENEQF
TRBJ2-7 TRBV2 ASSQKVAGGNEQY
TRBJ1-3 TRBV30 AWRPGQSFYGNTIY
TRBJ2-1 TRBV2 ARGTVPSSYNEQF
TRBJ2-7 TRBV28 ASSFIGGNDMYEQY
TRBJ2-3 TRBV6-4 ASSPLAASTDTQY
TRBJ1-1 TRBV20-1 SAGGQVEAF
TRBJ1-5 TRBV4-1 ASSPKEGGFNQPQH
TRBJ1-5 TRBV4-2 ASSQEVGVEGNQPQH
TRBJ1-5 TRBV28 ASSFSGGSNQPQH
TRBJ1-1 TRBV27 ASSLVRTGLGTEAF
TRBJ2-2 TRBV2 ASSEEGGTHTGELF
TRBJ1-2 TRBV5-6 ASSFGTENYGYT
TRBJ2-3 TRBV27 ASSFRGSDTQY
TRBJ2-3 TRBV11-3 ASSLEANSDTQY
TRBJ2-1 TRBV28 ASNTSGRRVF
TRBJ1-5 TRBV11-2 ASSFQGQVFNQPQH
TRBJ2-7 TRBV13 ASSAGTGYEQY
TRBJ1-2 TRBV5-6 ASSLGQNYGYT
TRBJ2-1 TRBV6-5 ASSRQGEIYNEQF
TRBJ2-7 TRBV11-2 ASSFNTRLAVPSLEQY
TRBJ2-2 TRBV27 ASSLTGVDTGELF